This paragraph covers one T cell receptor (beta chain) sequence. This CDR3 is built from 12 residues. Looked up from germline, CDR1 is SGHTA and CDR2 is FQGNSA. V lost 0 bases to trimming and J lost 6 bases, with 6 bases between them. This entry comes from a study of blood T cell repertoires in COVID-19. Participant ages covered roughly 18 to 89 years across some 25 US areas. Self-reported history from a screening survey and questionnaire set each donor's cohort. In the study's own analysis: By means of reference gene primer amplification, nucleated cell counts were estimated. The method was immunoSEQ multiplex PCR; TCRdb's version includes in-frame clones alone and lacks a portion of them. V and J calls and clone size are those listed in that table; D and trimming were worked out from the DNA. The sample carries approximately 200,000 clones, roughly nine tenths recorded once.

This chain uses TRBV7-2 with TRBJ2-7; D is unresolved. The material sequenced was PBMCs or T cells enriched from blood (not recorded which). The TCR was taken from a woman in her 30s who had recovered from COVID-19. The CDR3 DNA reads TGTGCCAGCAGCTTAGCGCAGATCGAGCAGTACTTC. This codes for CASSLAQIEQYF. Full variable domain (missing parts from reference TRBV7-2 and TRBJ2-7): GAGVSQSPSNKVTEKGKDVELRCDPISGHTALYWYRQSLGQGLEFLIYFQGNSAPDKSGLPSDRFSAERTGGSVSTLTIQRTQQEDSAVYLCASSLAQIEQYFGPGTRLTVT.